The sequence of this T cell receptor beta chain was determined in a study of blood T cell repertoires in COVID-19. Study as a whole: Italy, Spain and the United States were the sources of the convalescent and acute COVID-19 samples. The cDNA or gDNA used as material had been derived from T cells, B-cell-depleted T cells, or PBMCs.

The CDR3 runs 16 residues. Germline V gene sequence: CDR1 LGHNA, CDR2 YSLEER. Trimming at V came to 0 bases and at J to 8 bases, leaving 11 bases not matched to a gene. In the authors' workflow: Researchers report that nucleated cell counts were estimated from reference gene primer amplification. TCRdb's copy holds only in-frame clones and misses some; the assay was immunoSEQ multiplex PCR. Clonal size and the V and J genes are those of that table, whereas D and trimming came from the DNA. This repertoire shows over 90,000 clones, around four fifths found once; its top ten account for 9.5% to 10%. This TCR was sampled from a man in his sixties with active or convalescent COVID-19. The sequenced sample consisted of peripheral blood. V usage is TRBV4-3 and J usage is TRBJ1-2, with TRBD1 matching over 8 bases. CDR3 region: CASSQEAAGGVTGYTF. The CDR3 region has the DNA TGCGCCAGCAGCCAAGAGGCCGCAGGGGGCGTTACGGGCTACACCTTC.